A single T cell receptor (beta chain) is shown here with its context. This clone was seen just once. Its antigen is currently not known. No qualities accompany the bases; no much larger clone lies one base away. Library prep was done by the immunoSEQ multiplex PCR assay. The multiplex PCR relied on a mix of 60 forward primers for TCR Vbeta segments and 13 reverse primers for TCR Jbeta segments. The CDR3 region of rearranged TCR beta genes was amplified from genomic DNA by a multiplex PCR assay. The amplified TCR beta libraries were sequenced on the Illumina HiSeq System as 87-base-pair reads. The original pipeline was this. A later analysis tallied 80 million to 95 million unique TCR beta chains across the 550 to 850 repertoires, and roughly 11 million of those chains were shared by two or more donors. Raw reads were error-corrected and collapsed into unique sequences with a nearest-neighbor algorithm that merged closely related sequences to remove PCR and sequencing errors. CDR3 sequences were aligned to IMGT reference sequences to assign V, D and J gene segments. For a sequence to be retained, a match of at least six nucleotides to both a V gene segment and a J gene segment was required. Rearrangements were classified as productive when the CDR3 lacked stop codons and remained in frame with V and J, and all other rearrangements were classified as non-productive. Following IMGT convention, CDR3 was defined as the stretch from the second conserved V-encoded cysteine to the conserved J-encoded phenylalanine. In an earlier analysis of more than 550 of the donors, sequences lacking an unambiguous match to a single V gene segment were excluded. An earlier analysis of roughly 590 of the donors called V segments functional above 56.7% productive rearrangements and segregating when the between-donor standard deviation exceeded 5%. To diagnose cytomegalovirus status from the catalog of TCR beta chain sequences, a statistical classification framework was built. V and J gene assignment, in a later analysis, came from comparing TCR nucleotide sequences with IMGT/GENE-DB human TR gene sequences. In a later analysis, CDR3 sequences and most-parsimonious VDJ recombination scenarios were assigned using the TCRdist pipeline. In a later analysis, every TCR beta chain was defined by the combination of its CDR3 amino acid sequence and its V-gene family, and reads without a unique V-gene family were dropped. To address suspected cross-contamination and a sequencing artifact, a later analysis removed 550 to 750 highly shared, low-generation-probability nucleotide sequences. In a later analysis, a clonal expansion index for each public chain was calculated from normalized within-repertoire ranks of inferred template counts. In a later analysis, generation probabilities were computed with a VDJ recombination model fitted to out-of-frame rearrangements, and the resulting probabilities were checked against IGoR. Hypergeometric tests were used in a later analysis to score TCR-TCR, TCR-HLA and TCR-CMV co-occurrence, with a repertoire-size bias correction applied to the TCR pairs. A later analysis estimated false discovery rates by permuting HLA or CMV assignments 20 times. In a later analysis, co-occurring TCRs were grouped with DBSCAN, and TCRdist sequence similarity was added when clustering was performed within HLA-allele-positive subsets. Repertoires with fewer than 30,000 or more than 120,000 public chains, plus five repertoires with anomalous nucleotide sharing, were excluded from co-occurrence clustering. As stored in TCRdb, this immuneACCESS dataset retains in-frame rearrangements with V and J assigned. A fraction of the clones does not appear; measured against another copy, unresolved V genes explain less than half of the discrepancy, and the remainder lacks a known reason. V and J calls and clone size are as listed in that table; D and trimming were resolved from the DNA. The sample includes about 160,000 clones, with roughly four fifths observed a single time. 2.5% to 3% of the sample lies in the top ten.

The sample originates from a study of cytomegalovirus exposure and HLA in healthy donors (dated by TCRdb to about 2017). Background on the whole study: According to an earlier analysis of a few hundred of the donors, about 190 million T cells yielded 95 million to 140 million unique TCR beta sequences and about 280 Gb of sequence data. All discovery cohort repertoires had been generated on a single sequencing platform. Typing coverage varied by locus: 629-630 donors for A, B, C, DRB1 and DQB1; 500 to 550 for DQA1; 606 for DPA1; 450 to 480 for DPB1. The study aimed to test whether cataloging public T cell receptors could reveal signatures of past pathogen exposure. A later genetic analysis used genome-wide SNP genotypes for about three fifths of the 666 donors, treating that subset as a discovery cohort. A separate validation cohort of 90 to 150 different subjects was used in addition to the approximately 610-subject first cohort. In the later analysis, no new phenotypic data were used to find candidate immune exposures; instead, reliance was placed on TCR beta sequences and their occurrence across donors. An earlier analysis of 587 of the donors used high-throughput TCR beta sequencing to judge whether each TCR beta V gene segment behaved as functional or pseudogenic. Using immunosequencing, the study profiled T cell repertoires from roughly 650 subjects and related those repertoires to cytomegalovirus serostatus. Among a few hundred genotyped donors of the cohort, an average of around 240,000 unique TCR beta nucleotide sequences were sequenced per donor, 15% to 20% of them non-productive. Both class I and class II loci were covered by HLA typing, at four-digit resolution. A later analysis re-analyzed previously published TCR beta repertoires from 500 to 700 donors and added high-resolution HLA genotyping to study TCR occurrence patterns. Several DR-DQ haplotypes were handled as single units for association and clustering because linkage in the cohort was strong. Alongside the repertoire data, information on donor age, sex, ethnicity and CMV serostatus was compiled. To predict cytomegalovirus infection status, the study combined high-throughput TCR immunosequencing, statistical association of individual TCRs with disease status, and machine learning. Of the roughly 430 genotyped donors, approximately 82% fell in the genetic ancestry cluster associated with self-reported Caucasian donors. Approximately 300 gigabases of sequencing data and about 92 million unique TCR sequences made up an early release that covered fewer than 650 HLA-typed donors.

General conclusions and limits of the study: Cytomegalovirus status was reported to be diagnosed by the classifier with high specificity and sensitivity in both the original and validation cohorts. Linkage disequilibrium might explain the correlated functional status among segregating V segments, but an unknown experimental factor could not be excluded. Some IMGT-functional V segments, including TRBV6-2 and TRBV6-3, could not be told apart with the 87-base-pair reads, so those segments were excluded. The cohort was sequenced for TCR beta chains only, and without alpha or paired-chain data the features that could be detected were limited. Sequencing depth was assumed to be roughly uniform across donors in the presence/absence analyses, though that assumption may not hold. In a later analysis, HLA-associated TCR beta chains showed more clonal expansion and lower generation probabilities than non-associated chains that were equally common. A later analysis found that TCR association rates varied across HLA loci, with DRB1 alleles showing the most associated TCRs and HLA-C alleles the fewest. In a later genetic analysis, fewer N-insertions in productive TCRs were reported among donors in an Asian-associated ancestry cluster than the roughly 710-donor mean. The authors suggested that the approach could potentially be extended to other disease states and immunological phenotypes. Approximately 16 rarely observed V segments, including chromosome 9 orphons, were excluded from the earlier analysis of a few hundred of the donors because counts were too low. In an earlier analysis of approximately 590 of the donors, most TCR beta V segments appeared in productive rearrangements about 90% or about 30% of the time, broadly matching IMGT annotations. A group of highly shared sequence variants was considered likely to be a technical artifact of the sequencing pipeline. Several of the top co-occurrence clusters appeared to be linked to parvovirus B19, influenza, CMV and Epstein-Barr virus, according to a later analysis. A few of the identified cytomegalovirus-associated TCR beta chains were confirmed in vitro to be specific for cytomegalovirus antigens. HLA typing was unavailable for some donors at each locus, so association tests used only the typed subset. When HLA alleles, especially DR and DQ, strongly co-occurred, attributing TCR associations to individual alleles was difficult. In a later genetic analysis, a missense DCLRE1C variant was associated with V-gene and J-gene trimming of TCR beta chains, and the association was replicated in an independent cohort. According to a later analysis, most CMV-associated TCR beta chains appeared to be HLA-restricted, and the HLA associations seemed to be driven largely by CMV exposure. A further reported finding was that TCR beta sequences accurately predicted the HLA-A and HLA-B alleles for most subjects in the first cohort. In a later analysis, some 17,000 TCR beta sequences were associated with specific HLA alleles at a false discovery rate of 0.05. The study gave a list of about 160 TCR beta chains associated with cytomegalovirus. CMV serostatus was the only immune exposure information available for the cohort. While some public TCRs were present in many individuals, most TCR sequences turned up only very rarely across donors.

The cohort consisted of 650 to 850 healthy bone marrow donors. All cohort members were sampled while nominally healthy, although unrecorded immune exposures were likely present. The donor was CMV seropositive and belonged to the group of about 290 seropositive cohort members. A peripheral blood sample was collected from each donor, and TCR beta sequencing was performed on peripheral blood mononuclear cells. The Qiagen DNeasy Blood Extraction Kit was used to extract genomic DNA from the blood cell samples. CDR1 and CDR2 were assigned from the germline V gene as KGHSH and LQKENI. CDR3 length: 11 amino acids, cysteine to phenylalanine. Only the CDR3 portion is preserved as DNA: 33 bases, with reading frame beginning at the first base. Trimming takes 6 bases from V and 5 bases from J, and the germline ends sit 6 bases apart.

The receptor was isolated from a woman between 45 and 65 years old in good health and CMV-seropositive. Sequencing was done on a sample of PBMCs. Recombination connected TRBV18 to TRBJ2-3; possibly the D gene is TRBD2, per 5 matching bases. CDR3 sequence: CASSGLDTQYF. The base sequence is TGTGCCAGCTCCGGACTAGATACGCAGTATTTT.